The clone carrying this TCR beta chain was detected a few times. These data belong to a study of OX40 agonist ivuxolimab in advanced cancers. At the level of the study: Three patients had partial responses: one hepatocellular carcinoma, two cutaneous melanoma.

Clones were read by immunoSEQ multiplex PCR, and TCRdb kept only the in-frame ones, dropping some. Among about 69,000 clones listed, about 93% were seen once. Sequenced material: CD4+ or CD8+ T cells sorted from blood, taken in a trial of the OX40 agonist ivuxolimab. This receptor was identified in an adult with an advanced solid tumor such as melanoma, head and neck, liver or kidney cancer.

The CDR3 nucleotides read TGCGCCAGCAGCCAAGAGATGGGACTAGATACAGATACGCAGTATTTT. Its protein product is CASSQEMGLDTDTQYF. The chain has TRBV4-3 and TRBJ2-3; 8 bases match TRBD2. This CDR3 contains 16 residues. The germline V gene encodes CDR1 LGHNA and CDR2 YSLEER. The V segment lost 0 bases and the J segment 3 bases; nucleotides outside the gene matches: 5.